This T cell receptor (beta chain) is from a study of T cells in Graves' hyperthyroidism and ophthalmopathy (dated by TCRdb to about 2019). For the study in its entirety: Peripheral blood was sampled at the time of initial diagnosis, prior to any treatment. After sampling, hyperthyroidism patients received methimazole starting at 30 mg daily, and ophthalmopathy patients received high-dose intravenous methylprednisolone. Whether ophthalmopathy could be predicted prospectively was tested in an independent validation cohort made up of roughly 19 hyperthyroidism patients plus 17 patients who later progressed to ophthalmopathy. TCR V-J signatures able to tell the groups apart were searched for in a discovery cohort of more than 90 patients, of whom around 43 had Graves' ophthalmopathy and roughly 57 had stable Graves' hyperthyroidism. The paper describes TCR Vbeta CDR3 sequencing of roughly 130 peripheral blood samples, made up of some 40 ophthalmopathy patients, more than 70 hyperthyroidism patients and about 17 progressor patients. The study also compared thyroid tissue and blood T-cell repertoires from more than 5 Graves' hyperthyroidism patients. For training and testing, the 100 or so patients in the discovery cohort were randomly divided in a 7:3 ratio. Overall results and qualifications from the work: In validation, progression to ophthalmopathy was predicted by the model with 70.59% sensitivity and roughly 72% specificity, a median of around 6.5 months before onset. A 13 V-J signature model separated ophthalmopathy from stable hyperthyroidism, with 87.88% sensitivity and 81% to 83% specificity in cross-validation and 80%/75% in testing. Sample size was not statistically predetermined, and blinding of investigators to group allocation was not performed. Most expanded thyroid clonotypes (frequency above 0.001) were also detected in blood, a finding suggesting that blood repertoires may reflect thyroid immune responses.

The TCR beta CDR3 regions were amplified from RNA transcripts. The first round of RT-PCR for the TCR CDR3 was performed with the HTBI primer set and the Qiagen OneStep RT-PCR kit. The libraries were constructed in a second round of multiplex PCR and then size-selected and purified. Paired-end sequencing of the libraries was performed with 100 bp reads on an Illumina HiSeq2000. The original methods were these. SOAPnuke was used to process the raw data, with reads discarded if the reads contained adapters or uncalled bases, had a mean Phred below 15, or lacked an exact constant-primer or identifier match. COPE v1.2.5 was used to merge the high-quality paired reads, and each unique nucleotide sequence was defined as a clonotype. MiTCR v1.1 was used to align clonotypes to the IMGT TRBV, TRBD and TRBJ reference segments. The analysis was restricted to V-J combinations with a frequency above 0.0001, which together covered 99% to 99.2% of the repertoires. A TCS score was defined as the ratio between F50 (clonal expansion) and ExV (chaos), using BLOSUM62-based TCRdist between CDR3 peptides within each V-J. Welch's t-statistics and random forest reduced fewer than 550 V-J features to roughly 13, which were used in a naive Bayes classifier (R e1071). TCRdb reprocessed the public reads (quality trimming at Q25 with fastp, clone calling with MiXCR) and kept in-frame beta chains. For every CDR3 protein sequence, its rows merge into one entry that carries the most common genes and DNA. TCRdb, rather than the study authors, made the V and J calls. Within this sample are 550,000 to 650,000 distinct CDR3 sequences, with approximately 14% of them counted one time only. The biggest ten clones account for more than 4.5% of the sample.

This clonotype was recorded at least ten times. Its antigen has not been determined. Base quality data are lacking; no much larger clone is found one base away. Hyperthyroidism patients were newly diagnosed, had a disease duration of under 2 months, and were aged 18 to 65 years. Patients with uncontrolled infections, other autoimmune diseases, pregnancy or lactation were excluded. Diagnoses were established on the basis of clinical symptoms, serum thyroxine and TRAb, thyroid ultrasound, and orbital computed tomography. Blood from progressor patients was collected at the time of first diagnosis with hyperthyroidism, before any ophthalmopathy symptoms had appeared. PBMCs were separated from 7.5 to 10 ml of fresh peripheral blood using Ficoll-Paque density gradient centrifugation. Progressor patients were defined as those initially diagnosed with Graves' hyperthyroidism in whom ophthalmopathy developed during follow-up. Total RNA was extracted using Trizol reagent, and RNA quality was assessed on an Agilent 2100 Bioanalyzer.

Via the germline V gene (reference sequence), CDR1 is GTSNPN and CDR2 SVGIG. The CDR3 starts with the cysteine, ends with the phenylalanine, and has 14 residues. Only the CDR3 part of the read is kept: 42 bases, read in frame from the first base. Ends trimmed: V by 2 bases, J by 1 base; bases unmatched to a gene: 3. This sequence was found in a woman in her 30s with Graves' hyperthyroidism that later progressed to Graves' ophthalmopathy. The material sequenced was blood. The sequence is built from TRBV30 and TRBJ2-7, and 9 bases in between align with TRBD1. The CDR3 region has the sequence CAWSLGTGSYEQYF. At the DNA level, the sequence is TGTGCCTGGAGTCTTGGGACAGGGTCCTACGAGCAGTACTTC.